This T cell receptor (beta chain) is drawn from a study of identical twins. Overall study findings and caveats: Beta out-of-frame twin sharing showed a weaker excess. For out-of-frame alpha sequences shared by twins, low generation probability was in excess. Analyses of zero insertions could be partly confounded by invariant MAIT and iNKT cells.

V was shortened by 4 bases and J by 3 bases, with 14 bases between the two germline ends. Germline CDR1 SGHRS, CDR2 YFSETQ. This CDR3 has 14 residues. A universal primer site came from template switching; cDNA carried unique molecular identifiers. TCRdb used MiXCR to reprocess the 5' RACE reads, holding one entry per CDR3 protein. The sample lists about 1.7 million distinct CDR3 sequences, under 35% seen once, with 0.25% to 0.3% in the top ten. The sample holds one count of this clonotype. Its antigen is unknown. The sequencing sample was made of cord blood. This chain joins TRBV5-1 and TRBJ2-7; tentatively, D is TRBD1 (6 bases). The TCR originated in a newborn girl in good health. CDR3 nucleotide sequence: TGCGCCAGCAGCCTAAGGACAGTGGGCTACGAGCAGTACTTC. This sequence encodes CASSLRTVGYEQYF.